The next 14 T cell receptor beta chains were all read from a single sample in a study of a mutant IDH1 vaccine in newly diagnosed glioma. No antigen has been identified for these receptors. Some clones are missing from TCRdb's copy, which holds only in-frame ones; the method was immunoSEQ multiplex PCR. The repertoire has approximately 37,000 clones, 70% to 85% of them found once; the top ten carry around 20%. Time point indicated: week 47, end of study. Every vaccination contained 300 ug of the mutant IDH1 20-mer peptide and was paired with topical imiquimod. The sequencing here drew on PBMCs, taken from a glioma patient whose treatment included an IDH1 peptide vaccine. These receptors all stem from a man younger than 35 with glioma. Some clones in this sample may be carry-over from other donors' samples.

Worth noting for this clone: The junction departs from germline at one end; a sequencing error may be responsible. For the CDR3, the DNA is TGTGCTAGCAGCTTATTACAGGGAGAAGAGACCCAGTACTTC. Its protein is CASSLLQGEETQYF. V and J are TRBV7-7 and TRBJ2-5, with D tentatively TRBD1 (6 bases). The CDR3 is 14 residues long. CDR1 and CDR2 from the germline V gene are SSHAT and FNYEAQ (reference sequence).

The chain has TRBV6-5 and TRBJ2-7, with D unclear. Germline CDR1 reads MNHEY; CDR2 reads SVGAGI. CDR3 length equals 15 residues. Trimming took off 6 bases at V and 0 bases at J, with 15 bases between the two ends. The CDR3 DNA sequence: TGTGCCAGCAGAAGATCGACTTTCCTCTCCTACGAGCAGTACTTC. Its translation: CASRRSTFLSYEQYF.

J is TRBJ2-7 and V is TRBV10-3, with 11 bases matching TRBD2. The CDR3 length is 13 residues. Trimming removed 4 bases from V and 11 bases from J; junction bases left unmatched: 7. Germline lookup yields CDR1 ENHRY and CDR2 SYGVKD. In DNA form, the CDR3 reads TGTGCCATCAGTGTGACTAGCGGGGATCGGGAGTACTTC. Protein product: CAISVTSGDREYF.

The chain recombines TRBV4-3 with TRBJ1-5; 7 positions match TRBD1. Trimming cost V 0 bases and J 7 bases; bases outside gene matches: 6. Per germline, CDR1 LGHNA and CDR2 YSLEER. The CDR3 loop spans 15 amino acids. The CDR3 DNA follows: TGCGCCAGCAGCCAAGATGGGGACAGATCGCAGCCCCAGCATTTT. Translation: CASSQDGDRSQPQHF.

The rearrangement joins TRBV29-1 to TRBJ1-4; D is undetermined. Germline V gene lookup returns CDR1 SQVTM and CDR2 ANQGSEA. The CDR3 has 14 amino acids. The CDR3: CSVRVGPTNEKLFF. The CDR3, as DNA: TGCAGTGTCCGGGTCGGGCCAACTAATGAAAAACTGTTTTTT. The variable domain in full, completed from reference TRBV29-1 and TRBJ1-4, reads SAVISQKPSRDICQRGTSLTIQCQVDSQVTMMFWYRQQPGQSLTLIATANQGSEATYESGFVIDKFPISRPNLTFSTLTVSNMSPEDSSIYLCSVRVGPTNEKLFFGSGTQLSVL.

This chain uses TRBV30 with TRBJ2-7; D is perhaps TRBD2 (5 bases). The length of the CDR3 is 13 residues. Germline V CDR1 and CDR2: GTSNPN, SVGIG (reference sequence). V was cut by 0 bases and J by 7 bases, with 13 bases left in between. The chain's CDR3 is CAWSVSVTGEQYF. Written as DNA, the CDR3 is TGTGCCTGGAGTGTCTCCGTTACGGGAGAGCAGTACTTC.

This rearrangement joins TRBV7-2 to TRBJ1-5; the D is unclear. The V gene's germline CDR1 is SGHTA and CDR2 FQGNSA. Trimming took off 5 bases at V and 5 bases at J, with 10 bases between the two ends. The CDR3 is 13 residues long. CDR3 in amino acids: CASSQSGDQPQHF. CDR3 DNA: TGTGCCAGCAGCCAGAGTGGCGATCAGCCCCAGCATTTT.

V is TRBV2 and J is TRBJ1-5, with a tentative D call TRBD1 (6 bases). V was shortened by 3 bases and J by 8 bases, with 14 bases between the two germline ends. The CDR3 runs 14 residues. Germline V gene data show CDR1 as SNHLY and CDR2 as FYNNEI. The CDR3 DNA reads TGTGCCAGCAGTGATATGGTCCCAGGGGAGCCCCAGCATTTT. Its translation is CASSDMVPGEPQHF.

The chain has TRBV30 and TRBJ1-1; TRBD1 aligns across 8 bases. Germline assignment: CDR1 GTSNPN and CDR2 SVGIG (reference sequence). This CDR3 has 11 residues. Trimming cost V 4 bases and J 6 bases; bases outside gene matches: 1. For the CDR3, the DNA is TGTGCCTGGACGACAGGGGCTGAAGCTTTCTTT. It is translated as CAWTTGAEAFF.

Comment on this clone: A junction boundary mismatches the germline segment, possibly from a read error. The rearrangement links TRBV5-5 to TRBJ1-1, with D maybe TRBD1 (5 bases). Germline CDR1 and CDR2: SGHKS and YYEKEE (reference sequence). This CDR3 has 14 amino acids. CDR3 amino acids: CASRLGGVGTEAFF. CDR3 sequence (DNA): TGTGCCAGCAGATTGGGGGGGGTCGGCACTGAAGCTTTCTTT.

In this sample, this clone turned up once. This rearrangement joins TRBV9 to TRBJ1-2, with TRBD1 as a possible D gene (5 bases). The CDR3 contains 12 residues. Germline CDR1 and CDR2: SGDLS and YYNGEE. Trimming stripped 0 bases from V and 8 bases from J, with 8 bases between. In nucleotides, the CDR3 is TGTGCCAGCAGCGTAGGGGGCGGGGGCTACACCTTC. Its protein is CASSVGGGGYTF.

The chain carries TRBV27 and TRBJ1-1; no clear D gene. The V and J ends lost 5 bases and 1 base respectively, with 8 bases between them. CDR3 length: 13 residues. Germline lookup yields CDR1 MNHEY and CDR2 SMNVEV (reference sequence). The CDR3 coding sequence is TGTGCCAGCAGTCTATGGCCGAACACTGAAGCTTTCTTT. As protein: CASSLWPNTEAFF.

The chain employs TRBV2 and TRBJ1-1; D possibly corresponds to TRBD1 (5 bases). CDR1 is SNHLY, CDR2 FYNNEI, per germline. The ends were cut back, 4 bases at V and 1 base at J, with 13 bases in the middle. The CDR3 sequence is 15 residues long. Here the CDR3 reads CASSAGDLPNTEAFF. The CDR3 DNA follows: TGTGCCAGCAGTGCGGGGGATCTTCCGAACACTGAAGCTTTCTTT.

Only one count was recorded for this clone. The V call is TRBV4-1, the J call TRBJ1-1; D gene ambiguous. CDR1 and CDR2 (germline): MGHRA, YSYEKL. The CDR3 runs 15 residues. V gave up 1 base and J gave up 7 bases, with 16 bases separating them. Written as DNA, the CDR3 is TGCGCCAGCAGCCAAGTCCCCGCCCGCCCTAGTGAAGCTTTCTTT. Encoded protein: CASSQVPARPSEAFF.